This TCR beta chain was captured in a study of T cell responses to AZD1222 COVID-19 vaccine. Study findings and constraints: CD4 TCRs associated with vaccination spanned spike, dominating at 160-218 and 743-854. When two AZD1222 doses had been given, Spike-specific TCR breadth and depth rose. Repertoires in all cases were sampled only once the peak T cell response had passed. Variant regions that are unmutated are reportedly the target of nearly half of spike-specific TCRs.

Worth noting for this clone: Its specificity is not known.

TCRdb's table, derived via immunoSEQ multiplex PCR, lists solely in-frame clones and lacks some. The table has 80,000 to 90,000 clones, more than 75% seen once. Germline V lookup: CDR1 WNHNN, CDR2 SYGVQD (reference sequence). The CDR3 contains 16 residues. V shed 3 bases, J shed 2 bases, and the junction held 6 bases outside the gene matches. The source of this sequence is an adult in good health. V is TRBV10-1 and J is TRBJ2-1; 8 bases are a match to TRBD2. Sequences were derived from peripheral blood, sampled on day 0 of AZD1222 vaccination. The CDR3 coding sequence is TGCGCCAGCAGTGATGTTAGCGGGGCCACCTACAATGAGCAGTTCTTC. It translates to CASSDVSGATYNEQFF.